These 25 T cell receptor beta chains came from one sample sequenced in a study of shared clonotypes between healthy human individuals. Clones were sequenced by immunoSEQ multiplex PCR, and TCRdb holds only the in-frame ones, with some missing. Among some 1,600,000 clones listed, roughly 98% were seen once. The specimen sequenced was naive CD4+ T cells sorted from blood. Subset indicated: CD45RA+ positively selected. These receptors all come from a man between 25 and 39 years old in good health.

The V gene is TRBV7-2, the J gene TRBJ1-4; no reliable D call. There are 14 residues in the CDR3. CDR1 is SGHTA and CDR2 is FQGNSA in the germline V gene. V was shortened by 3 bases and J by 3 bases, with 8 bases between the two germline ends. The CDR3 loop is CASSLARPNEKLFF. The CDR3 DNA reads TGTGCCAGCAGCTTGGCCAGGCCTAATGAAAAACTGTTTTTT.

V and J are TRBV18 and TRBJ1-2, with 12 bases fitting TRBD1. The CDR3 runs 16 residues. The V segment lost 0 bases and the J segment 3 bases; nucleotides outside the gene matches: 2. Germline V gene lookup returns CDR1 KGHSH and CDR2 LQKENI. CDR3 in amino acids: CASSPPGTGGDYGYTF. Here the CDR3 DNA reads TGTGCCAGCTCACCACCCGGGACAGGGGGCGACTATGGCTACACCTTC.

CDR3 loop: CASSFRGDTGELFF. CDR3 bases: TGCGCCAGCAGCTTCAGGGGGGACACCGGGGAGCTGTTTTTT. The V and J genes are TRBV5-1 and TRBJ2-2, with a possible D match to TRBD1 (7 bases). The CDR3 extends over 14 amino acids. Trimming shortened V by 2 bases and J by 3 bases, and 8 bases separated the two germline ends. Germline-derived CDR1 and CDR2 are SGHRS and YFSETQ.

This rearrangement joins TRBV18 to TRBJ2-3; TRBD2 matches at 7 bases. V lost 1 base to trimming and J lost 0 bases; unmatched junction nucleotides: 1. The CDR3 has 15 residues. The germline CDR1 and CDR2 sequences are KGHSH and LQKENI. The CDR3, as DNA: TGTGCCAGCTCACCACTGCGGGGGAGCACAGATACGCAGTATTTT. Translated: CASSPLRGSTDTQYF.

The gene calls are TRBV7-2 and TRBJ2-2; no clear D gene. Trimming stripped 2 bases from V and 0 bases from J, with 7 bases between. The germline V gene encodes CDR1 SGHTA and CDR2 FQGNSA. The CDR3 is 15 residues long. The CDR3 loop is CASSLSGTNTGELFF. As DNA, the CDR3 is TGTGCCAGCAGCTTAAGTGGGACGAACACCGGGGAGCTGTTTTTT.

This chain links TRBV2 with TRBJ2-3; D uncertain. The V end was cut by 6 bases, the J end by 6 bases, with 10 bases between. Germline V gene data show CDR1 as SNHLY and CDR2 as FYNNEI. This CDR3 comprises 12 residues. The CDR3 loop is CASRERWDTQYF. CDR3 coding DNA: TGTGCCAGCAGGGAGAGGTGGGATACGCAGTATTTT.

This chain connects TRBV9 to TRBJ2-7, with TRBD2 identical over 11 bases. CDR1 and CDR2 from the germline V gene are SGDLS and YYNGEE. The CDR3 has 15 residues. Trimming cost V 4 bases and J 4 bases; bases outside gene matches: 7. CDR3 region: CASSPLAGGEYEQYF. In DNA, the CDR3 is TGTGCCAGCAGCCCCTTAGCGGGAGGGGAGTACGAGCAGTACTTC.

V usage is TRBV18 and J usage is TRBJ1-2, with TRBD1 matching over 7 bases. The germline V gene has CDR1 KGHSH and CDR2 LQKENI. CDR3 length: 15 residues. The trim removed 3 bases at V and 8 bases at J, leaving 12 bases unmatched. The CDR3 DNA sequence: TGTGCCAGCTCACCGGGACAGCGACTCTTAGGGGGCTACACCTTC. It specifies CASSPGQRLLGGYTF.

The genes are TRBV11-2 and TRBJ2-6; D remains ambiguous. CDR1 and CDR2 from the germline V gene are SGHAT and FQNNGV. Trimming took off 4 bases at V and 4 bases at J, with 14 bases between the two ends. The CDR3 is 16 residues long. The CDR3 region has the DNA TGTGCCAGCAGCTGGCCCCCCCGGACCGGGGCCAACGTCCTGACTTTC. Its translation is CASSWPPRTGANVLTF.

The chain combines TRBV9 with TRBJ1-1; maybe TRBD1 (6 bases). Per the germline V gene, CDR1 is SGDLS and CDR2 is YYNGEE. This CDR3 contains 13 residues. V lost 3 bases, J lost 4 bases, and 10 bases lay in between. The chain's CDR3 is CASSDRDATEAFF. The CDR3 DNA follows: TGTGCCAGCAGCGACAGGGATGCCACTGAAGCTTTCTTT.

This rearrangement joins TRBV5-1 to TRBJ2-3; 14 bases line up with TRBD2. Germline V gives CDR1 SGHRS, CDR2 YFSETQ. The junction had 7 bases not matched to a gene; V was cut back by 0 bases and J by 4 bases. The CDR3 has 18 amino acids. CDR3 loop: CASSLGLAGGPISDTQYF. CDR3 sequence (DNA): TGCGCCAGCAGCTTGGGACTAGCGGGAGGGCCTATCTCAGATACGCAGTATTTT.

The chain couples TRBV29-1 to TRBJ2-3; TRBD2 agrees at 8 bases. V trimming: 6 bases; J trimming: 1 base; junction bases outside the gene matches: 3. Germline V lookup: CDR1 SQVTM, CDR2 ANQGSEA. CDR3 length: 13 amino acids. The CDR3 coding sequence is TGCAGCGTCGGGGGGGAAGGCACAGATACGCAGTATTTT. It specifies CSVGGEGTDTQYF.

The genes are TRBV28 and TRBJ2-1, with D possibly TRBD1 on 5 matching bases. The germline gives CDR1 MDHEN, CDR2 SYDVKM. This CDR3 is built from 13 residues. Between the trimmed V and J ends, which lost 8 bases and 5 bases, there was a span of 13 bases. CDR3 nucleotide sequence: TGTGCCAGCGCGGTCTTGGACAACAATGAGCAGTTCTTC. Translating it yields CASAVLDNNEQFF.

Here the CDR3 reads CASSFRGPFSYNEQFF. CDR3 bases: TGTGCCAGCAGCTTCAGGGGCCCTTTCTCCTACAATGAGCAGTTCTTC. The gene calls are TRBV5-8 and TRBJ2-1; D might be TRBD1 (6 bases). CDR3 length: 16 residues. Trimming cost V 2 bases and J 0 bases, with 12 bases left between them. CDR1 and CDR2 from the germline V gene are SGHTS and YDEGEE.

The chain links TRBV20-1 to TRBJ2-7, with no clear D. V lost 4 bases, J lost 13 bases, and 17 bases lay in between. The CDR3 sequence is 11 residues long. Looked up from germline, CDR1 is DFQATT and CDR2 is SNEGSKA (reference sequence). The CDR3: CSAKSRHLAYF. The DNA of the CDR3 is TGCAGTGCTAAATCCCGACACCTGGCCTACTTC.

The chain carries TRBV6-1 and TRBJ2-7; a possible D gene is TRBD1 (5 bases). The ends were cut back, 2 bases at V and 3 bases at J, with 20 bases in the middle. Germline CDR1 is MNHNS and CDR2 is SASEGT. The CDR3 is made up of 17 amino acids. The CDR3 DNA reads as TGTGCCAGCAGTGAACTATTTTGGGGCGTCAGGTTCTACGAGCAGTACTTC. Protein sequence: CASSELFWGVRFYEQYF.

This chain joins TRBV6-1 and TRBJ1-3; D is uncertain. CDR1 MNHNS and CDR2 SASEGT come from the germline V gene. The CDR3 runs 15 residues. The V and J ends lost 3 bases and 0 bases respectively, with 9 bases between them. CDR3 region: CASSDNWSSGNTIYF. CDR3 DNA: TGTGCCAGCAGTGATAACTGGAGCTCTGGAAACACCATATATTTT.

The chain employs TRBV6-1 and TRBJ2-7, with D perhaps assigned TRBD1 or TRBD2 (5 bases each). The V gene's germline CDR1 is MNHNS and CDR2 SASEGT. V was shortened by 1 base and J by 6 bases, with 16 bases between the two germline ends. The CDR3 is made up of 15 amino acids. In DNA form, the CDR3 reads TGTGCCAGCAGTGAAGTAGGGACGGACTCGGTCGAGCAGTACTTC. This codes for CASSEVGTDSVEQYF.

Concerning this clone: Distinct nucleotide sequences in the sample also encode this CDR3. The chain joins TRBV7-8 to TRBJ2-5, with D perhaps matching TRBD2 (5 bases). Trimming stripped 5 bases from V and 2 bases from J, with 12 bases between. This CDR3 contains 14 residues. Germline lookup yields CDR1 SGHVS and CDR2 FQNEAQ. CDR3: CASSQRGGQETQYF. The CDR3 bases are TGTGCCAGCAGCCAGCGAGGAGGTCAAGAGACCCAGTACTTC. Drawing the rest from reference TRBV7-8 and TRBJ2-5, the complete variable domain is GAGVSQSPRYKVAKRGQDVALRCDPISGHVSLFWYQQALGQGPEFLTYFQNEAQLDKSGLPSDRFFAERPEGSVSTLKIQRTQQEDSAVYLCASSQRGGQETQYFGPGTRLLVL.

V usage is TRBV7-9 and J usage is TRBJ2-5; 8 nucleotides match TRBD1. The CDR3 is 14 amino acids. V lost 5 bases, J lost 3 bases, and 5 bases stayed unmatched. Germline CDR1 reads SEHNR; CDR2 reads FQNEAQ (reference sequence). As DNA, the CDR3 is TGTGCCAGCAGCCTACAGGGGGGTGAAGAGACCCAGTACTTC. This sequence encodes CASSLQGGEETQYF. The full variable domain, completed using reference TRBV7-9 and TRBJ2-5, is DTGVSQNPRHKITKRGQNVTFRCDPISEHNRLYWYRQTLGQGPEFLTYFQNEAQLEKSRLLSDRFSAERPKGSFSTLEIQRTEQGDSAMYLCASSLQGGEETQYFGPGTRLLVL.

The J gene is TRBJ2-5, the V gene TRBV5-1, with D unclear. The CDR3 is 13 amino acids. CDR1 and CDR2 (germline): SGHRS, YFSETQ. V was pared by 5 bases and J by 6 bases, with 14 bases between. The CDR3 here is CASSRDPAKTQYF. Written as DNA, the CDR3 is TGCGCCAGCAGTCGTGACCCGGCGAAGACCCAGTACTTC. Based on the CDR3 plus reference TRBV5-1 and TRBJ2-5, the full variable domain is KAGVTQTPRYLIKTRGQQVTLSCSPISGHRSVSWYQQTPGQGLQFLFEYFSETQRNKGNFPGRFSGRQFSNSRSEMNVSTLELGDSALYLCASSRDPAKTQYFGPGTRLLVL.

The chain recombines TRBV11-2 with TRBJ2-7; 7 nucleotides agree with TRBD1. Germline trimming cut 3 bases from V and 2 bases from J; bases unmatched to any gene: 4. This CDR3 contains 14 residues. Looked up from germline, CDR1 is SGHAT and CDR2 is FQNNGV. CDR3 in amino acids: CASSFRTGAYEQYF. CDR3 nucleotides: TGTGCCAGCAGCTTCCGGACAGGAGCCTACGAGCAGTACTTC.

CDR3 nucleotides: TGTGCCATCAGTGAGTCCAGGGGGGGCTCCTACGAGCAGTACTTC. Amino acid sequence: CAISESRGGSYEQYF. The chain combines TRBV10-3 with TRBJ2-7; D may correspond to TRBD1 or TRBD2 (7 bases each). CDR1 and CDR2 from the germline V gene are ENHRY and SYGVKD. This CDR3 contains 15 residues. V was cut by 0 bases and J by 0 bases, with 9 bases left in between.

The chain joins TRBV27 to TRBJ2-7, with 12 positions matching TRBD2. CDR1 is MNHEY and CDR2 is SMNVEV in the germline V gene (reference sequence). CDR3 length: 18 residues. V lost 5 bases, J lost 2 bases, and 13 bases stayed unmatched. The CDR3 region is CASSPRATRTSGTYEQYF. CDR3 DNA sequence: TGTGCCAGCAGTCCTAGGGCGACTCGGACTAGCGGGACCTACGAGCAGTACTTC.

This chain links TRBV28 with TRBJ2-6; possibly TRBD1 or TRBD2 for D (5 bases each). The V and J ends lost 5 bases and 2 bases respectively, with 19 bases between them. The CDR3 contains 18 residues. The germline gives CDR1 MDHEN, CDR2 SYDVKM. CDR3 DNA: TGTGCCAGCAGTCCGACGAGAGGGGCGCACGCTGGGGCCAACGTCCTGACTTTC. This gives the protein CASSPTRGAHAGANVLTF.